The entry below describes one T cell receptor (beta chain). The germline CDR1 and CDR2 sequences are SQVTM and ANQGSEA. V was clipped by 3 bases and J by 8 bases; unmatched bases: 5. This CDR3 has 13 amino acids. Only in-frame clones appear in the TCRdb table, and some are missing; sequencing was by immunoSEQ multiplex PCR. In the table there are over 70,000 clones, around 90% of which are singletons. This sample is drawn from a study of blood T cell repertoires in COVID-19. The rearrangement uses TRBV29-1 and TRBJ2-1; 9 bases map to TRBD1. Sequencing was performed on peripheral blood. This sequence was found in a human donor with active COVID-19. The donor label of this sample is uncertain. The CDR3: CSVDGDRVDEQFF. In DNA, the CDR3 is TGCAGCGTTGATGGGGACAGGGTTGATGAGCAGTTCTTC.